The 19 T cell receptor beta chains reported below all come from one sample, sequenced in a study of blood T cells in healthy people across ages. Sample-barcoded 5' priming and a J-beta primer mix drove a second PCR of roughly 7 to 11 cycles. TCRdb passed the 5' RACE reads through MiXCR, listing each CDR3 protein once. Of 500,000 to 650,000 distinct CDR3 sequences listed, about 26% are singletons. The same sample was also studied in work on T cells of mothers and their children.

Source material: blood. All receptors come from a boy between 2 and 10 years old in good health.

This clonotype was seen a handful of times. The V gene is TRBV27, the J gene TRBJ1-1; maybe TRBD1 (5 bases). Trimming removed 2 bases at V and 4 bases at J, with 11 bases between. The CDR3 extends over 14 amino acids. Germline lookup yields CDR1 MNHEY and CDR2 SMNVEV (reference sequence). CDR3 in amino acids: CASSLAGLGTEAFF. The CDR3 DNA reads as TGTGCCAGCAGTTTAGCAGGGTTGGGCACTGAAGCTTTCTTT.

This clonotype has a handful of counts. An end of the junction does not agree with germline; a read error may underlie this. As DNA, the CDR3 is TGTGACAGCAGCACCTCTCCAGTGGGAAGGGAGACCCAGTACTTC. Its protein product is CDSSTSPVGRETQYF. This chain joins TRBV7-7 and TRBJ2-5; no definite D call. Germline assignment: CDR1 SSHAT and CDR2 FNYEAQ (reference sequence). This CDR3 region has 15 residues. The full variable domain, rest sourced from reference TRBV7-7 and TRBJ2-5, is GAGVSQSPRYKVTKRGQDVTLRCDPISSHATLYWYQQALGQGPEFLTYFNYEAQPDKSGLPSDRFSAERPEGSISTLTIQRTEQRDSAMYRCDSSTSPVGRETQYFGPGTRLLVL.

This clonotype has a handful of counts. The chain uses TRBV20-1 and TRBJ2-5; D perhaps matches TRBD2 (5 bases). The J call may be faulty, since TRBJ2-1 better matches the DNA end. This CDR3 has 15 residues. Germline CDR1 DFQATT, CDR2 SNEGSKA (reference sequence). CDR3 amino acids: CSAREREDLGNEQFF. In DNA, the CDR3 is TGCAGTGCTAGAGAACGGGAAGACTTGGGGAATGAGCAGTTCTTC.

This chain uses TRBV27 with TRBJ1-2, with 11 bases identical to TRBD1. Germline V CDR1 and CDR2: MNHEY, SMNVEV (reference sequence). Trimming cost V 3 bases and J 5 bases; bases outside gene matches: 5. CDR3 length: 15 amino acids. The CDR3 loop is CASSFRGTGGYGYTF. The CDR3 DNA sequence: TGTGCCAGCAGTTTTCGTGGGACAGGGGGATATGGCTACACCTTC.

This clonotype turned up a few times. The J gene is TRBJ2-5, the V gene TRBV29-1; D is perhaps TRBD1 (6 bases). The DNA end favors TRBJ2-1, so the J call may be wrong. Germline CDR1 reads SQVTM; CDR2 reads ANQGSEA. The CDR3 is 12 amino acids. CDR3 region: CSASGRGNEQFF. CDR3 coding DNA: TGCAGCGCCTCGGGCAGGGGTAATGAGCAGTTCTTC.

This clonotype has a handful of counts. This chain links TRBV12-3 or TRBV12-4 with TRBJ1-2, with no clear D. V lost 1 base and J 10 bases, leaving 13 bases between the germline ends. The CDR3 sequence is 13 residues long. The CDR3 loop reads CASSLGQTSPYTF. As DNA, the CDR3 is TGTGCCAGCAGTTTAGGGCAGACATCCCCCTACACCTTC.

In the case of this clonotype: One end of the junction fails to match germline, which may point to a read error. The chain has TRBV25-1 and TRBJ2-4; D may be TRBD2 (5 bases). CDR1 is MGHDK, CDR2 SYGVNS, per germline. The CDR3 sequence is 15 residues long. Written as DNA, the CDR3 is TGTGCCAGCAGCGTGTGGGAGTCAGCCAAAACCATTCAGTACTTC. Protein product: CASSVWESAKTIQYF.

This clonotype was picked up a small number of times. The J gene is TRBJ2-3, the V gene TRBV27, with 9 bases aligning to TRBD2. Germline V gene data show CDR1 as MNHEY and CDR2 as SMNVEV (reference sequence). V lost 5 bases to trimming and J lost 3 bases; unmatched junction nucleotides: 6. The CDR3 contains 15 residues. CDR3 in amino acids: CASSSKRGATDTQYF. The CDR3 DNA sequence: TGTGCCAGCAGTAGTAAGCGGGGGGCAACAGATACGCAGTATTTT.

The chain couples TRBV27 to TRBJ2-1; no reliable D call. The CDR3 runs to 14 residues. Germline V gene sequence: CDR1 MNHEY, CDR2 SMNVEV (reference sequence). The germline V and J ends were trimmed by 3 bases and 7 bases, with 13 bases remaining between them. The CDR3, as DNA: TGTGCCAGCAGTTTCGTAGGAGCAATAAATGAGCAGTTCTTC. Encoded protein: CASSFVGAINEQFF.

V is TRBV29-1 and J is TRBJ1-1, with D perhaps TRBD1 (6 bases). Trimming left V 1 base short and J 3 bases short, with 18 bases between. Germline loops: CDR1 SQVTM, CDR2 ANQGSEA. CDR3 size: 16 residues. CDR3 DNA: TGCAGCGTTGAAGGCAGGGCAGGGGCCTTAGACACTGAAGCTTTCTTT. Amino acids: CSVEGRAGALDTEAFF.

Here the CDR3 reads CASSLGGTGWQPQHF. The CDR3, as DNA: TGTGCCAGCAGTTTAGGCGGGACAGGGTGGCAGCCCCAGCATTTT. V usage is TRBV12-3 or TRBV12-4 and J usage is TRBJ1-5, with 9 nucleotides matching TRBD1. V lost 1 base and J lost 7; bases outside the gene matches: 5. The CDR3 is made up of 15 amino acids.

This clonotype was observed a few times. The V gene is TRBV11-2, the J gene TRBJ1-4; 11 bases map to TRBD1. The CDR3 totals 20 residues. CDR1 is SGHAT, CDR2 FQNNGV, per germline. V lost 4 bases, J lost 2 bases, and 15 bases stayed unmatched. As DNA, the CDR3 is TGTGCCAGCAGCTCGACGCCAGGACAGGGGGCGTCTCTGACTAATGAAAAACTGTTTTTT. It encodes CASSSTPGQGASLTNEKLFF.

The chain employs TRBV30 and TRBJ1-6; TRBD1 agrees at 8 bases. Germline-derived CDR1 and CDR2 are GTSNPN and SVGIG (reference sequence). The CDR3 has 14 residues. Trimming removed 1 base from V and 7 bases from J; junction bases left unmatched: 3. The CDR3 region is CAWSAGQGNSPLHF. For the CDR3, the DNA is TGTGCCTGGAGTGCCGGACAGGGAAATTCACCCCTCCACTTT.

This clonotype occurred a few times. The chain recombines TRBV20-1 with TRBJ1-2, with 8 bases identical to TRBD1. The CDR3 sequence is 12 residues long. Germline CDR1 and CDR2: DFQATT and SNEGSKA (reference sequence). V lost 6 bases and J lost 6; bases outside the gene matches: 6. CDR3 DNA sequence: TGCAGTGCAATGGACAGGGTGAATGGCTACACCTTC. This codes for CSAMDRVNGYTF.

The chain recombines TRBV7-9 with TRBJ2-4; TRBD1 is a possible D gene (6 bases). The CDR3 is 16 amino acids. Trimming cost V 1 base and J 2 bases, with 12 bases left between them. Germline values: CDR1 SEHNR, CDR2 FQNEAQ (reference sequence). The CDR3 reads CASSLVQGRSKNIQYF. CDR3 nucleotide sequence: TGTGCCAGCAGCTTAGTTCAGGGGAGATCCAAAAACATTCAGTACTTC.

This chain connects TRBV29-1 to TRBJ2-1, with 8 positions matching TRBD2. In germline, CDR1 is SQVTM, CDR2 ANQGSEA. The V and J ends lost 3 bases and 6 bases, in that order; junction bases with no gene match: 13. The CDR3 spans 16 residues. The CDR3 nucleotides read TGCAGCGTTGATCGTTTAGCGGGGATGTATGGCAATGAGCAGTTCTTC. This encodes CSVDRLAGMYGNEQFF.

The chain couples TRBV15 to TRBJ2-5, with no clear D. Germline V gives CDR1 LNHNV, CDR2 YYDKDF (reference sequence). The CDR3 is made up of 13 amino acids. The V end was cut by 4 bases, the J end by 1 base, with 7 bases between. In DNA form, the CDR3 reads TGTGCCACCAGCATGTGGCCCCAAGAGACCCAGTACTTC. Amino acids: CATSMWPQETQYF.

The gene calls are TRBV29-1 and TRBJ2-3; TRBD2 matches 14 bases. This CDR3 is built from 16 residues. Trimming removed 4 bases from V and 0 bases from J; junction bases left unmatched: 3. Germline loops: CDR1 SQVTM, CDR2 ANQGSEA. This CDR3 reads CSVGTSGGSSTDTQYF. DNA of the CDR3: TGCAGCGTTGGGACTAGCGGGGGGTCCAGCACAGATACGCAGTATTTT.

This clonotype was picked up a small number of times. The CDR3 region is CASSPTWGAAQYF. CDR3 sequence (DNA): TGCGCCAGCAGCCCCACTTGGGGGGCGGCCCAGTACTTC. The gene calls are TRBV5-1 and TRBJ2-5; either TRBD1 or TRBD2 may supply D (6 bases each). V dropped 4 bases and J dropped 9 bases, with 16 bases sitting between them. Germline CDR1 and CDR2: SGHRS and YFSETQ. CDR3 length: 13 residues.